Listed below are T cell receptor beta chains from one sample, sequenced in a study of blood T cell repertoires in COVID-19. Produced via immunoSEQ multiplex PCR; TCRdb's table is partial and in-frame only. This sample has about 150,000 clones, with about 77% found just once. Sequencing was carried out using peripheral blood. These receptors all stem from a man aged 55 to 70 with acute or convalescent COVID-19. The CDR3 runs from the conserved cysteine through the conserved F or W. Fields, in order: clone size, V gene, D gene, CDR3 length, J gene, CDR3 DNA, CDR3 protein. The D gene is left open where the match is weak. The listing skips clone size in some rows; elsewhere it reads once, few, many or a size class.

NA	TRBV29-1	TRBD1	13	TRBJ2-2	TGCAGCGTTCCGGGGACAGGCACCGGGGAGCTGTTTTTT	CSVPGTGTGELFF
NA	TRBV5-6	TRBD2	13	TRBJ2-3	TGTGCCAGCAGCTTAACGACTAGCTTTAACCTATATTTT	CASSLTTSFNLYF
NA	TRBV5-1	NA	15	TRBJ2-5	TGCGCCAGCAGCTTGGTGGCAGGGAGGCAAGAGACCCAGTACTTC	CASSLVAGRQETQYF
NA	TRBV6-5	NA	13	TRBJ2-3	TGTGCCAGCAGTTACTCTAAAACAGATACGCAGTATTTT	CASSYSKTDTQYF
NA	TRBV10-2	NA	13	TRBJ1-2	TGCGCCAGCAGTTACGACACCACCTATGGCTACACCTTC	CASSYDTTYGYTF
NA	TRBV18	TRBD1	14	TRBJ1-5	TGTGCCAGCTCACAAGGACAGGGCAATCAGCCCCAGCATTTT	CASSQGQGNQPQHF
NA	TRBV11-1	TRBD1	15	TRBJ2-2	TGTGCCAGTGGCCGGGGACAGGGGTTAACCGGGGAGCTGTTTTTT	CASGRGQGLTGELFF
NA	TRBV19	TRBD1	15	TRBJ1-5	TGTGCCAGTACCCCGGGACAGGACCCCAATCAGCCCCAGCATTTT	CASTPGQDPNQPQHF
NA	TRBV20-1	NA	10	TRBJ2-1	TGCAGTGCTAGTAAGCATGAGCAGTTCTTC	CSASKHEQFF
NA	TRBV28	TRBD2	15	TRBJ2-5	TGTGCCAGCAGCCAGCCGGGGGGAGGGCAAGAGACCCAGTACTTC	CASSQPGGGQETQYF
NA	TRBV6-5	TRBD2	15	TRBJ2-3	TGTGCCAGCAGATCAAGCGGGAGGAATACAGATACGCAGTATTTT	CASRSSGRNTDTQYF
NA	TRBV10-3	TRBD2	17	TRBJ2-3	TGTGCCATCAGTGGGGGACTAGCGGGTACTAGCACAGATACGCAGTATTTT	CAISGGLAGTSTDTQYF
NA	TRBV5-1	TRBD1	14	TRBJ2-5	TGCGCCAGCAGCGATGGGACAGGGGGGGAGACCCAGTACTTC	CASSDGTGGETQYF
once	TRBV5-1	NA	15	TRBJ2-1	TGCGCCAGCAGCTTGGTTAGCCAGACTGGTAATGAGCAGTTCTTC	CASSLVSQTGNEQFF
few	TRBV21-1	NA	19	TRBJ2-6	TGTGCCAGCAGCCCCACCCGAGGCATCGGGGAGACTGGGGCCAACGTCCTGACTTTC	CASSPTRGIGETGANVLTF
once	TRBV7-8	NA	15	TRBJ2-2	TGTGCCAGCAGCTTAGCGCGGGCCCGAAAGGGGGAGCTGTTTTTT	CASSLARARKGELFF
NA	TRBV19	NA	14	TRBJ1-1	TGTGCCAGTAGTATTAGTCGTGTGAACACTGAAGCTTTCTTT	CASSISRVNTEAFF
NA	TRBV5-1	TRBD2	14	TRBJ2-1	TGCGCCAGCAGTCCGGGACTAGGGGCTACCACGTCGTTCTTC	CASSPGLGATTSFF
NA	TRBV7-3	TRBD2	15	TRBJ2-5	TGTGCCAGCAGCTTAGGGCTAGCGGGAGGAGAGACCCAGTACTTC	CASSLGLAGGETQYF
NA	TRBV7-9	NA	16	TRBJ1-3	TGTGCCAGCAGCTTGGGACACCTAGCCTCTGGAAACACCATATATTTT	CASSLGHLASGNTIYF
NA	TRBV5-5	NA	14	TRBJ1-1	TGTGCCAGCAGCTTGGCCGGTGGGAACACTGAAGCTTTCTTT	CASSLAGGNTEAFF
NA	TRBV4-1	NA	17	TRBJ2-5	TGCGCCAGCAGCCAAGTCGGCCGGACACGGAAGGAAGAGACCCAGTACTTC	CASSQVGRTRKEETQYF
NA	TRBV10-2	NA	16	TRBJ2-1	TGCGCCAGCAGTGATTACAGGGTGGGCGCCTACAATGAGCAGTTCTTC	CASSDYRVGAYNEQFF
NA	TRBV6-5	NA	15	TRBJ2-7	TGTGCCAGCAGTTATTCTACGGGCGGGGCCTACGAGCAGTACTTC	CASSYSTGGAYEQYF
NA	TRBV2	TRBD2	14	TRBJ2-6	TGTGCCAGCAGTGATAACGGGGGGACCAACGTCCTGACTTTC	CASSDNGGTNVLTF
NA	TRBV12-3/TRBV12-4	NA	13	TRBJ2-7	TGTGCCAGCAGGCCCGGGGTTTCCTACGAGCAGTACTTC	CASRPGVSYEQYF
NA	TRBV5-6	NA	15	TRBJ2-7	TGTGCCAGCAGCATTCCGGGACTCGAATCCTACGAGCAGTACTTC	CASSIPGLESYEQYF
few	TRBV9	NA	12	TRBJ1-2	TGTGCCAGCCAGCGGGGGAGGGGAGGCTACACCTTC	CASQRGRGGYTF
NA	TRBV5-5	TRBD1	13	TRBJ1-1	TGTGCCAGCAGCTTTTGGGACAGGACTGAAGCTTTCTTT	CASSFWDRTEAFF
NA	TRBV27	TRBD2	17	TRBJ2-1	TGTGCCAGCAGTTACCTGGTTGGGAGGGCCCTTTACAATGAGCAGTTCTTC	CASSYLVGRALYNEQFF
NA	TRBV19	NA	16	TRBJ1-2	TGTGCCAGTAGTACGCCGGGACTGAGAGCGAACTATGGCTACACCTTC	CASSTPGLRANYGYTF
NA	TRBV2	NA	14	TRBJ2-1	TGTGCCAGCACGGGGGAGTCCCGCTACAATGAGCAGTTCTTC	CASTGESRYNEQFF
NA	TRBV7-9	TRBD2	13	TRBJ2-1	TGTGCCAGCCTTCCGGGACTACTTAGTGAGCAGTTCTTC	CASLPGLLSEQFF
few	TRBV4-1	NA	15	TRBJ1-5	TGCGCCAGCAGCGGTCAGTTATATAGCAATCAGCCCCAGCATTTT	CASSGQLYSNQPQHF
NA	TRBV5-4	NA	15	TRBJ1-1	TGTGCCAGCAGCTTGGCCCACAGTGGGAACACTGAAGCTTTCTTT	CASSLAHSGNTEAFF
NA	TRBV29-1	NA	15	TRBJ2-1	TGCAGCGCCACGGGGAGGGGGAGCTCCTACAATGAGCAGTTCTTC	CSATGRGSSYNEQFF
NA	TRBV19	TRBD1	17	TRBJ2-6	TGTGCCAGTAGTATAGCGGGACAGGCCTCTGGGGCCAACGTCCTGACTTTC	CASSIAGQASGANVLTF
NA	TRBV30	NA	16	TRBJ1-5	TGTGCCTGGAGTGGGGCCACAGGGTTAGGCAATCAGCCCCAGCATTTT	CAWSGATGLGNQPQHF
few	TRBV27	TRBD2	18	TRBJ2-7	TGTGCCAGCTCCTCGGGACTAGCGGGAGGGAGGGGCTCCTACGAGCAGTACTTC	CASSSGLAGGRGSYEQYF
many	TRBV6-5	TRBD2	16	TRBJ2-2	TGTGCCAGCAGTTACTCGGGTCGCGGGAGGACCGGGGAGCTGTTTTTT	CASSYSGRGRTGELFF